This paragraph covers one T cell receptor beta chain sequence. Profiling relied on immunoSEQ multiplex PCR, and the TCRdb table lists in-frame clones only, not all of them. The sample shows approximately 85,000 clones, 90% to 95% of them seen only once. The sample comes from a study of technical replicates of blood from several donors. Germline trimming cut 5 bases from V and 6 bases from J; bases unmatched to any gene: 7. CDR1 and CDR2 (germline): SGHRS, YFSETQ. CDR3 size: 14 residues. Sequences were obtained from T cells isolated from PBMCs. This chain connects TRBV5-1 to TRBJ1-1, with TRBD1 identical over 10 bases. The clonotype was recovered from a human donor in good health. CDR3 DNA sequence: TGCGCCAGCAGGGAGACAGGGGGCAGGGCTGAAGCTTTCTTT. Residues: CASRETGGRAEAFF.